The entry that follows covers one T cell receptor (beta chain) sequence. Its antigen remains unknown. The entry originates in a study of OX40 agonist ivuxolimab in advanced cancers. The CDR3 is 13 residues long. V dropped 5 bases and J dropped 6; count of bases not matched to a gene: 1. Looked up from germline, CDR1 is SGHRS and CDR2 is YFSETQ. Study-wide results and limits: The average count of expanded clones was higher among CD8+ T cells than among CD4+. At doses 0.1 to 3.0 mg/kg, CD4+ and CD8+ clones expanded.

Only in-frame clones appear in the TCRdb table, and some are missing; sequencing was by immunoSEQ multiplex PCR. This sample has some 43,000 clones, with about 93% found just once. The rearrangement links TRBV5-1 to TRBJ2-1; 11 bases are shared with TRBD2. The specimen was CD4+ or CD8+ T cells sorted from blood, collected in a trial of the OX40 agonist ivuxolimab. This receptor was obtained from an adult with an advanced solid tumor such as melanoma, head and neck, liver or kidney cancer. The CDR3 protein is CASRLAGGNEQFF. For the CDR3, the DNA is TGCGCCAGCAGGCTAGCGGGAGGCAATGAGCAGTTCTTC.